This TCR beta chain was captured by sequencing in a study of shared clonotypes between healthy human individuals. Study-level points and caveats: The sharing of about 5.3% of naive CD4 clonotypes was seen across a few donors.

Germline CDR1 and CDR2: MNHNY and SVGAGI (reference sequence). CDR3 length: 14 amino acids. V lost 3 bases to trimming and J lost 4 bases, with 10 bases between them. Turning to this clone: No antigen is known for it.

Assay execution proceeded at the deep level. In the study's own analysis: From ImmunoSEQ came sequences covering only the junction and carrying no quality scores, so filtering differed. Clones were sequenced by immunoSEQ multiplex PCR, and TCRdb holds only the in-frame ones, with some missing. Clone size and the V and J calls come from that table; the DNA yielded D and trimming. Here the sample spans approximately 720,000 clones, under 95% being singletons. In the naive CD8 group, cells lacked CD45RO and were positively selected for CCR7, so terminally differentiated effector memory CD45RA+ cells were left out. Adults of Caucasian background living in Nashville, Tennessee made up all donors.

This TCR came from a man aged 25-40 years in good health. The specimen was naive CD8+ T cells sorted from blood. The chain uses TRBV6-6 and TRBJ2-1; D gene unclear. The CDR3 nucleotides are TGTGCCAGCAGTTATAGAGCCCCGTACAATGAGCAGTTCTTC. It translates to CASSYRAPYNEQFF.